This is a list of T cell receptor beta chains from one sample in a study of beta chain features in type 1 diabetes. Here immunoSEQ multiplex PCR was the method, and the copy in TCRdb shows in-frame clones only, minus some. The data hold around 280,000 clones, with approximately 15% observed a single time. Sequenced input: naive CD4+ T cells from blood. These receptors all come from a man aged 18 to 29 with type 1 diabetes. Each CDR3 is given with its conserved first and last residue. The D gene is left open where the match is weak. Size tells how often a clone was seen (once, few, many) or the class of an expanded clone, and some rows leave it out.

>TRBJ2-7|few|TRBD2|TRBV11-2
CASSSQILADLTYEQYF
TGTGCCAGCAGCTCCCAAATACTAGCGGACTTGACGTACGAGCAGTACTTC
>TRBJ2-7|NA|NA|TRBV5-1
CASSQNDAGYEQYF
TGCGCCAGCAGCCAGAACGACGCGGGCTACGAGCAGTACTTC
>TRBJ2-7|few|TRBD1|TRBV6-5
CASSGTDSYEQYF
TGTGCCAGCTCCGGGACAGACTCCTACGAGCAGTACTTC
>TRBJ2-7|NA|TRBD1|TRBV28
CASSPQGAVSYEQYF
TGTGCCAGCAGTCCGCAGGGGGCTGTGTCCTACGAGCAGTACTTC
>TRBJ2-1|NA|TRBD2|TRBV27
CASSRGLAGVIGNEQFF
TGTGCCAGCAGCCGGGGACTAGCGGGGGTTATCGGGAATGAGCAGTTCTTC
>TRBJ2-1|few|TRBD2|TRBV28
CASRGTGTSGSPEQFF
TGTGCCAGCAGGGGCACTGGGACTAGCGGGTCTCCTGAGCAGTTCTTC
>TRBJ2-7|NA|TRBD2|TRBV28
CAPIRPPGTSGADEQYF
TGTGCCCCTATCAGACCCCCGGGGACTAGCGGGGCCGACGAGCAGTACTTC
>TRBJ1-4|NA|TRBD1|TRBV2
CASSGPGQGRRREKLFF
TGTGCCAGCAGCGGTCCGGGACAGGGCAGAAGGCGCGAAAAACTGTTTTTT
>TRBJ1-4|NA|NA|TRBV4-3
CASSQGVGDELFF
TGCGCCAGCAGCCAAGGCGTAGGGGATGAACTGTTTTTT
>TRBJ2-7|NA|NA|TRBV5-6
CASSLVGGEQYF
TGTGCCAGCAGCTTGGTGGGCGGGGAGCAGTACTTC
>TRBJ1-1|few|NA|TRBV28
CASSLEGKRGEAFF
TGTGCCAGCAGTTTGGAAGGAAAGAGAGGCGAAGCTTTCTTT
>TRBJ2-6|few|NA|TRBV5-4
CASSLSGSGANVLTF
TGTGCCAGCAGCTTGTCGGGGTCTGGGGCCAACGTCCTGACTTTC
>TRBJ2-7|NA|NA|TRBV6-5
CASSFMREQYF
TGTGCCAGCAGTTTTATGAGGGAGCAGTACTTC
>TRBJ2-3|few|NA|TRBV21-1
CAISDRDLWDTQYF
TGTGCCATCTCAGACAGGGATCTGTGGGATACGCAGTATTTT
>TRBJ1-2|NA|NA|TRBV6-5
CASTLTGFGYTF
TGTGCCAGCACCCTCACAGGGTTTGGCTACACCTTC
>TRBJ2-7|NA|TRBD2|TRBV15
CATSRDLAGGLSEQYF
TGTGCCACCAGCAGAGATCTAGCGGGAGGGCTTAGCGAGCAGTACTTC
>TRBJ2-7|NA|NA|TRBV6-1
CASSEAVSSYEQYF
TGTGCCAGCAGTGAAGCCGTCTCTAGCTACGAGCAGTACTTC
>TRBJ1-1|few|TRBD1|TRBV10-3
CAISRQGARTEAFF
TGTGCCATCAGTAGACAGGGGGCGCGGACTGAAGCTTTCTTT
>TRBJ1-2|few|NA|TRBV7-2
CASSLKQGRNGYTF
TGTGCCAGCAGCTTAAAGCAGGGGAGAAATGGCTACACCTTC
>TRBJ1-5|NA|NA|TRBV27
CASSPSPLIYSNQPQHF
TGTGCCAGCAGTCCATCCCCCCTAATCTATAGCAATCAGCCCCAGCATTTT
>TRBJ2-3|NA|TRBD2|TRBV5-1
CASSSTSGMITDTQYF
TGCGCCAGCAGCAGCACTAGCGGGATGATCACAGATACGCAGTATTTT
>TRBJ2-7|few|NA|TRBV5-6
CASSYLSGLSEQYF
TGTGCCAGCAGCTACCTATCGGGTTTGAGTGAGCAGTACTTC
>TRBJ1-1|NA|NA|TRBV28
CASSSPDSNTEAFF
TGTGCCAGCAGCTCCCCCGACAGTAACACTGAAGCTTTCTTT
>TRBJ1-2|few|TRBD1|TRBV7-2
CASSSGTGGFGYTF
TGTGCCAGCAGCTCCGGGACAGGGGGCTTTGGCTACACCTTC